This T cell receptor (beta chain) originates from a study of Graves' ophthalmopathy and Graves' hyperthyroidism. This clonotype appeared a few times. This CDR3 is 15 amino acids long. Germline assignment: CDR1 SGHTS and CDR2 YDEGEE. Trimming at V came to 0 bases and at J to 5 bases, leaving 3 bases not matched to a gene. The sequenced template was RNA, covering the TCR beta CDR3 region. Second-round multiplex PCR followed a first-round RT-PCR using HTBI primers. A single record per CDR3 protein comes from TCRdb applying MiXCR to the multiplex PCR reads. This table has about 240,000 distinct CDR3 sequences, around 45% appearing once.

This receptor was identified in an adult man with Graves' ophthalmopathy. This chain connects TRBV5-8 to TRBJ2-2; TRBD2 matches at 8 bases. The sequenced sample consisted of peripheral blood. The CDR3 DNA reads TGTGCCAGCAGCTTGGAAGCGGGGGTTACCGGGGAGCTGTTTTTT. Translating gives CASSLEAGVTGELFF.